The 22 T cell receptor beta chains below all came from one sample that was sequenced in a study of metastatic and nonmetastatic thyroid tumors. TCRdb reprocessed the PCR reads using MiXCR. This table holds under 20,000 clones, 34% found once. Patients had received no treatment of any kind before thyroid surgery. Sequencing was carried out using tumor tissue. Every receptor here comes from a female donor with papillary thyroid cancer or a benign thyroid nodule (not recorded which). Some clones in this sample may be carry-over from other donors' samples.

This rearrangement joins TRBV12-3 or TRBV12-4 to TRBJ1-5; D is unclear. V gave up 1 base and J gave up 7 bases, with 5 bases separating them. The CDR3 spans 12 residues. The CDR3 protein is CASSLVFQPQHF. The CDR3 DNA reads as TGTGCCAGCAGTTTAGTTTTCCAGCCCCAGCATTTT.

This clone is categorized as large (0.1 to 1%). The chain is built from TRBV6-1 and TRBJ1-5; D may be TRBD1 (6 bases). The germline V gene has CDR1 MNHNS and CDR2 SASEGT. This CDR3 has 14 residues. The V end lost 6 bases, the J end lost 3 bases, and 12 bases lay between the germline ends. The CDR3 protein is CASRDTGYNQPQHF. The CDR3 DNA follows: TGTGCCAGCAGAGACACAGGGTACAATCAGCCCCAGCATTTT.

By share, this clone counts as medium-sized. The V gene is TRBV28, the J gene TRBJ1-3, with D tentatively TRBD1 (5 bases). The V gene's germline CDR1 is MDHEN and CDR2 SYDVKM. Trimming cost V 3 bases and J 1 base, with 16 bases left between them. CDR3 length: 17 amino acids. CDR3 residues: CASSFGGGVISGNTIYF. In DNA form, the CDR3 reads TGTGCCAGCAGTTTCGGGGGAGGGGTTATATCTGGAAACACCATATATTTT.

This clone was recorded a few times. The rearrangement uses TRBV14 and TRBJ1-3; D uncertain. Trimming stripped 1 base from V and 4 bases from J, with 2 bases between. The germline V gene encodes CDR1 SGHDN and CDR2 FVKESK. The CDR3 contains 12 residues. The chain's CDR3 is CASSQVGNTIYF. CDR3 sequence (DNA): TGTGCCAGCAGCCAAGTGGGAAACACCATATATTTT.

This clone has at least ten counts. One end of the junction does not line up with germline, which may come from a read error. The J gene is TRBJ1-2, the V gene TRBV14; no firm D call. The germline CDR1 and CDR2 sequences are SGHDN and FVKESK. This CDR3 is 12 amino acids long. The CDR3 DNA reads as TGTGCCAGCAGCCAAGATAGGGTCCGCCAGTCCTTC. This gives the protein CASSQDRVRQSF.

At least ten counts were recorded for this clone. CDR3 residues: CASSQSWTWTYNEQFF. As DNA, the CDR3 is TGTGCCAGCAGCCAAAGTTGGACGTGGACTTACAATGAGCAGTTCTTC. The chain combines TRBV3-1 with TRBJ2-1; the D gene is possibly TRBD2 (5 bases). Germline V gene lookup returns CDR1 LGHDT and CDR2 YNNKEL (reference sequence). Trimming took off 2 bases at V and 4 bases at J, with 15 bases between the two ends. The CDR3 runs to 16 residues.

The chain joins TRBV18 to TRBJ1-5, with 7 bases fitting TRBD1. After removal of 3 bases from V and 3 bases from J, the junction contained 5 bases not matched to a gene. This CDR3 comprises 15 residues. The germline V gene encodes CDR1 KGHSH and CDR2 LQKENI. The CDR3 bases are TGTGCCAGCTCACCCCGGACAGGAGTCAATCAGCCCCAGCATTTT. It specifies CASSPRTGVNQPQHF. The full variable domain, with the rest looked up from reference TRBV18 and TRBJ1-5, is NAGVMQNPRHLVRRRGQEARLRCSPMKGHSHVYWYRQLPEEGLKFMVYLQKENIIDESGMPKERFSAEFPKEGPSILRIQQVVRGDSAAYFCASSPRTGVNQPQHFGDGTRLSIL.

This chain joins TRBV9 and TRBJ2-2; D may be TRBD1 or TRBD2 (5 bases each). Per germline, CDR1 SGDLS and CDR2 YYNGEE. The ends were cut back, 3 bases at V and 2 bases at J, with 5 bases in the middle. The length of the CDR3 is 13 residues. The CDR3, as DNA: TGTGCCAGCAGCGGGGACAACACCGGGGAGCTGTTTTTT. It codes for CASSGDNTGELFF.

As DNA, the CDR3 is TGTGCCAGCAGCTCACCTCTAGCGGGTGGGTACGAGCAGTACTTC. Amino acid sequence: CASSSPLAGGYEQYF. This rearrangement joins TRBV11-2 to TRBJ2-7; 8 bases are a match to TRBD2. CDR1 is SGHAT, CDR2 FQNNGV, per germline. V dropped 4 bases and J dropped 4; count of bases not matched to a gene: 9. The CDR3 is made up of 15 amino acids. The full variable domain, rest sourced from reference TRBV11-2 and TRBJ2-7, is EAGVAQSPRYKIIEKRQSVAFWCNPISGHATLYWYQQILGQGPKLLIQFQNNGVVDDSQLPKDRFSAERLKGVDSTLKIQPAKLEDSAVYLCASSSPLAGGYEQYFGPGTRLTVT.

This rearrangement joins TRBV4-1 to TRBJ2-7; D perhaps matches TRBD2 (6 bases). V lost 3 bases to trimming and J lost 3 bases, with 18 bases between them. Germline-derived CDR1 and CDR2 are MGHRA and YSYEKL. This CDR3 is 16 amino acids long. As DNA, the CDR3 is TGCGCCAGCAGCCAGGGAGGACGTCGGGTTGGCTACGAGCAGTACTTC. This translates into CASSQGGRRVGYEQYF.

This clone has only a few counts. The gene calls are TRBV19 and TRBJ2-6, with 9 bases identical to TRBD1. After removal of 4 bases from V and 4 bases from J, the junction contained 14 bases not matched to a gene. Germline loops: CDR1 LNHDA, CDR2 SQIVND (reference sequence). The CDR3 has 19 residues. The CDR3 region has the DNA TGTGCCAGTAGTACGCGGGTGACAGGGGGGTATTTGGGGGCCAACGTCCTGACTTTC. Translated, it gives CASSTRVTGGYLGANVLTF.

This rearrangement joins TRBV6-1 to TRBJ2-7; TRBD1 agrees at 7 bases. J lost 1 base, V lost 4 bases, and 1 base had no gene match. Germline V gene data show CDR1 as MNHNS and CDR2 as SASEGT. The CDR3 is 13 amino acids. The DNA for the CDR3 is TGTGCCAGCAGTGCACAGGGGTCCTACGAGCAGTACTTC. It specifies CASSAQGSYEQYF.

This clone was detected ten times or more. The CDR3 DNA follows: TGTGCCAGCAGCTTAACCGGACCGGGACAGGGAAGGGATACGCAGTATTTT. It yields the protein CASSLTGPGQGRDTQYF. This chain links TRBV7-2 with TRBJ2-3, with TRBD1 identical over 9 bases. The CDR3 sequence is 17 residues long. In germline, CDR1 is SGHTA, CDR2 FQGNSA. V dropped 2 bases and J dropped 6; count of bases not matched to a gene: 12.

The chain joins TRBV11-3 to TRBJ1-4; D may be TRBD1 (6 bases). The V gene's germline CDR1 is SGHNT and CDR2 YENEEA. The CDR3 runs to 16 residues. V was clipped by 5 bases and J by 0 bases, with 13 bases between them. The CDR3 spells CASSGGGLTTNEKLFF. CDR3 in DNA: TGTGCCAGCAGCGGAGGGGGATTAACAACTAATGAAAAACTGTTTTTT.

This chain connects TRBV7-2 to TRBJ2-7, with 8 bases matching TRBD1. Germline V gene data show CDR1 as SGHTA and CDR2 as FQGNSA. This CDR3 is built from 14 residues. With V trimmed by 1 base and J by 4 bases, 3 bases remained unmatched. The CDR3 nucleotides read TGTGCCAGCAGCTTAGGGCAGGGGGCTTACGAGCAGTACTTC. As protein: CASSLGQGAYEQYF.

This chain joins TRBV20-1 and TRBJ1-4; D is undetermined. CDR3 length equals 15 residues. Germline CDR1 is DFQATT and CDR2 is SNEGSKA (reference sequence). V shed 0 bases and J shed 4 bases, with 12 bases lying between them. DNA for the CDR3: TGCAGTGCTAGAGATGGACCGGGGTTTAATGAAAAACTGTTTTTT. Protein: CSARDGPGFNEKLFF.

This chain connects TRBV2 to TRBJ1-2; D gene unclear. The V gene lost 4 bases and the J gene lost 0 bases, with 12 bases spanning the gap. The CDR3 extends over 15 amino acids. Germline assignment: CDR1 SNHLY and CDR2 FYNNEI. DNA of the CDR3: TGTGCCAGCAGTGTGCGAACAAGAGCTAACTATGGCTACACCTTC. Protein: CASSVRTRANYGYTF.

This clone was detected many times. V and J are TRBV3-1 and TRBJ2-2, with TRBD2 matching over 9 bases. V shed 6 bases and J 6 bases; nucleotides not matched to a gene: 8. The germline V gene encodes CDR1 LGHDT and CDR2 YNNKEL (reference sequence). This CDR3 spans 15 amino acids. In DNA, the CDR3 is TGTGCCAGCAGTCCCACGGGACTAGCATCCGGGGAGCTGTTTTTT. Translated, it gives CASSPTGLASGELFF.

This clone was detected a few times. The chain couples TRBV6-1 to TRBJ1-3; D possibly corresponds to TRBD1 (6 bases). The CDR3 totals 14 residues. Deletions cut 5 bases from V and 8 bases from J, with 16 bases between. Per germline, CDR1 MNHNS and CDR2 SASEGT. As DNA, the CDR3 is TGTGCCAGCAGTTTAGTAGGACAGCCGGACACCATATATTTT. It yields the protein CASSLVGQPDTIYF.

In the case of this clone: An end of the junction does not agree with germline; a read error may underlie this. The chain is built from TRBV6-1 and TRBJ1-6; no clear D. This CDR3 region has 16 residues. The V gene's germline CDR1 is MNHNS and CDR2 SASEGT. The CDR3 sequence: CASSPGLSPYNSPLHF. As DNA, the CDR3 is TGTGCCAGCAGCCCCGGTTTGAGCCCCTACAATTCACCCCTCCACTTT.

V gene TRBV20-1 combines with J gene TRBJ2-7; 10 positions agree with TRBD2. The V gene end was trimmed by 0 bases and the J gene end by 2 bases; junction bases not matched to a gene: 4. Germline CDR1 reads DFQATT; CDR2 reads SNEGSKA (reference sequence). This CDR3 contains 15 residues. In nucleotides, the CDR3 is TGCAGTGCTAGAGAATCCCTAGCGGGAGCCTACGAGCAGTACTTC. This sequence encodes CSARESLAGAYEQYF.

The chain uses TRBV6-1 and TRBJ1-6; D unclear. The CDR3 loop spans 13 amino acids. Between the trimmed V and J ends, which lost 9 bases and 5 bases, there was a span of 11 bases. Germline V gives CDR1 MNHNS, CDR2 SASEGT. This CDR3 reads CASGSLNNSPLHF. In nucleotides, the CDR3 is TGTGCCAGTGGGTCTCTAAATAATTCACCCCTCCACTTT.